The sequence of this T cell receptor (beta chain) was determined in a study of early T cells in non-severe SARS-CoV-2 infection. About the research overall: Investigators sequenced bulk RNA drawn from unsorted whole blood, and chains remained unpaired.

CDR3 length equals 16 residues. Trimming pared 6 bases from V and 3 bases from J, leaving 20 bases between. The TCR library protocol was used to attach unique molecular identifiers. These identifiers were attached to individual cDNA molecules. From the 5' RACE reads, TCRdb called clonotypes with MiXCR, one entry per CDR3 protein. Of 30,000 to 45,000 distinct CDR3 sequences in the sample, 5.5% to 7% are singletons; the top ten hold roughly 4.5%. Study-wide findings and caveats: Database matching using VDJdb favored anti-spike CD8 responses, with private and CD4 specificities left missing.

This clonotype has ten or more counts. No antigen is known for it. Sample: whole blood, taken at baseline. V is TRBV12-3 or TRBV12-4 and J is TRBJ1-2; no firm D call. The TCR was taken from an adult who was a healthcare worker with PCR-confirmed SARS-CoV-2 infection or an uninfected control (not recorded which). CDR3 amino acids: CASSPTWTAEDYGYTF. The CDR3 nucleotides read TGTGCCAGCAGCCCCACCTGGACCGCCGAGGACTATGGCTACACCTTC.